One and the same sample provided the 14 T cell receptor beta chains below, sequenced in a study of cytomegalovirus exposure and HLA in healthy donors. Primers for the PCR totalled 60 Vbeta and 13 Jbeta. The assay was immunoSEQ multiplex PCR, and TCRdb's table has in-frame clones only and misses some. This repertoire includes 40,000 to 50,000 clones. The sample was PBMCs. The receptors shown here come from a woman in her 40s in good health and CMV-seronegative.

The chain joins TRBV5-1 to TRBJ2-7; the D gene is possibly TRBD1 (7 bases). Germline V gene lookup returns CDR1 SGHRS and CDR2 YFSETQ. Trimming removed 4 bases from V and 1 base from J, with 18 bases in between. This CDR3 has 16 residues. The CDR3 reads CASSPVGGGLSYEQYF. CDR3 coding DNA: TGCGCCAGCAGCCCGGTTGGAGGGGGCCTATCCTACGAGCAGTACTTC.

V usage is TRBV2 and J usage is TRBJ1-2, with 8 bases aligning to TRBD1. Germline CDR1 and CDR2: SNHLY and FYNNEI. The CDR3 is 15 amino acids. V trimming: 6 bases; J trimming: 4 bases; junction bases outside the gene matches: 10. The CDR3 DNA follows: TGTGCCAGCAGGTCCGGGCAGGGGGCTTTCTATGGCTACACCTTC. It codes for CASRSGQGAFYGYTF.

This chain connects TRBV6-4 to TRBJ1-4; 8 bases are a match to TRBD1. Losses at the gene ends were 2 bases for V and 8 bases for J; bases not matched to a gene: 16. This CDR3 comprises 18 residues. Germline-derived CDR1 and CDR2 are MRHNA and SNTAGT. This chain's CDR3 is CASSDALPQGGVGEKLFF. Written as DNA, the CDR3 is TGTGCCAGCAGTGACGCGCTACCACAGGGGGGCGTCGGAGAAAAACTGTTTTTT.

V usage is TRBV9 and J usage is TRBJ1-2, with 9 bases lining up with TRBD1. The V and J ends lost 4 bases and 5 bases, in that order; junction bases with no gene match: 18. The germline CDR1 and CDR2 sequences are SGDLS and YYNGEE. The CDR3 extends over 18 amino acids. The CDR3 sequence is CASSTSLARDRVGYGYTF. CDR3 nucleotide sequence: TGTGCCAGCAGCACCTCTTTGGCCCGGGACAGGGTAGGATATGGCTACACCTTC. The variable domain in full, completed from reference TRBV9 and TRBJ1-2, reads DSGVTQTPKHLITATGQRVTLRCSPRSGDLSVYWYQQSLDQGLQFLIQYYNGEERAKGNILERFSAQQFPDLHSELNLSSLELGDSALYFCASSTSLARDRVGYGYTFGSGTRLTVV.

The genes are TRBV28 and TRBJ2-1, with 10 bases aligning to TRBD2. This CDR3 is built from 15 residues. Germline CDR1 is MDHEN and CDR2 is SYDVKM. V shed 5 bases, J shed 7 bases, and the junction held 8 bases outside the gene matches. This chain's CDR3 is CASSLAGATGNEQFF. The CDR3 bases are TGTGCCAGCAGTCTAGCGGGAGCCACGGGTAATGAGCAGTTCTTC. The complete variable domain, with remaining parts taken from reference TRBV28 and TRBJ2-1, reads DVKVTQSSRYLVKRTGEKVFLECVQDMDHENMFWYRQDPGLGLRLIYFSYDVKMKEKGDIPEGYSVSREKKERFSLILESASTNQTSMYLCASSLAGATGNEQFFGPGTRLTVL.

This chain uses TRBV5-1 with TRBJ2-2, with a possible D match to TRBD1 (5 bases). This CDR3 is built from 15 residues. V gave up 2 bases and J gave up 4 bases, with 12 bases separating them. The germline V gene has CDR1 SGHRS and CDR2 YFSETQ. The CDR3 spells CASSFPDRGTGELFF. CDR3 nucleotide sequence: TGCGCCAGCAGCTTCCCCGACAGAGGCACCGGGGAGCTGTTTTTT.

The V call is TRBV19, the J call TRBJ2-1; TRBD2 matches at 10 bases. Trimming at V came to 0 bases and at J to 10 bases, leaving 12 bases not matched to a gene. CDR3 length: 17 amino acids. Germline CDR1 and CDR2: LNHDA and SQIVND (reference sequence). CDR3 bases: TGTGCCAGTAGTATAGATCGGGGCGGGCTAGCGGGAGACGAGCAGTTCTTC. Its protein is CASSIDRGGLAGDEQFF.

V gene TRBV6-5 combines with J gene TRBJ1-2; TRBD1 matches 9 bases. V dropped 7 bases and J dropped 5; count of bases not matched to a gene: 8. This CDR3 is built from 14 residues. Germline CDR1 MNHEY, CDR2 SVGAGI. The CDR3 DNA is TGTGCCAGCAACGACAGGGGGACGGGGTATGGCTACACCTTC. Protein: CASNDRGTGYGYTF.

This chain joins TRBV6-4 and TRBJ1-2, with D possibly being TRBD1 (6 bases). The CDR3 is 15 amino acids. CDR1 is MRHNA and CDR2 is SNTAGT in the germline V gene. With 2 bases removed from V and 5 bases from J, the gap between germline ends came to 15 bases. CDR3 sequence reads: CASSDRGGSLYGYTF. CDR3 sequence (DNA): TGTGCCAGCAGTGACAGGGGGGGATCACTTTATGGCTACACCTTC.

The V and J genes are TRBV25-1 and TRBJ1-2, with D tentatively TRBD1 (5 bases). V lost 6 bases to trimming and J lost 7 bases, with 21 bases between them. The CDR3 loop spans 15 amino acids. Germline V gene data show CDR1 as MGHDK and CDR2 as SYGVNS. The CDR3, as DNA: TGTGCCAGCAGGGCCTGGGACGGAGGGTACGGTGGCTACACCTTC. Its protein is CASRAWDGGYGGYTF.

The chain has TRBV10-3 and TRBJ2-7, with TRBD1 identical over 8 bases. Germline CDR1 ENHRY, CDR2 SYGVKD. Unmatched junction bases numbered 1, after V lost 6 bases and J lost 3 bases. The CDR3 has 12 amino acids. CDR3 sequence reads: CAISGQGYEQYF. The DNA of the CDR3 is TGTGCCATCAGCGGACAGGGCTACGAGCAGTACTTC.

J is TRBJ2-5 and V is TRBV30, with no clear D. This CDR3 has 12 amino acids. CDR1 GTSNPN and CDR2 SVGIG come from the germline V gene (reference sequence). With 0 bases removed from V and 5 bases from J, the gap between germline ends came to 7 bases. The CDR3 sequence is CAWSVGSETQYF. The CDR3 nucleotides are TGTGCCTGGAGTGTAGGTAGCGAGACCCAGTACTTC.

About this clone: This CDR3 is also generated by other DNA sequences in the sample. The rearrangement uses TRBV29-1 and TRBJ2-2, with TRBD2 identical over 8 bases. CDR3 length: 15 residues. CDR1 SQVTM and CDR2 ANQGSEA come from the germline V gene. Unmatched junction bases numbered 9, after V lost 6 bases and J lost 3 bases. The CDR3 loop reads CSVRAGGTYTGELFF. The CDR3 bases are TGCAGCGTCCGCGCGGGGGGCACCTACACCGGGGAGCTGTTTTTT.

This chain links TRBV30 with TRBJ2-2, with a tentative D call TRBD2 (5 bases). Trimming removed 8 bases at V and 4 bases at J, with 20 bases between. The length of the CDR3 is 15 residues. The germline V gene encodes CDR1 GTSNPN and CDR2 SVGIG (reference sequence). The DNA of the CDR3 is TGTGCCGTTACACCCGGGATCCTAGCCACCGGGGAGCTGTTTTTT. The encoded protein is CAVTPGILATGELFF.